These 27 T cell receptor beta chains came from one sample sequenced in a study of CD8 T cells in Susac syndrome. An input of roughly 0.45 to 1 ug of RNA was subjected to reverse transcription using random hexamers. TCRdb used MiXCR to reprocess the immunoSEQ multiplex PCR reads, holding one entry per CDR3 protein. The table has around 150,000 distinct CDR3 sequences, under 97% seen once. The specimen sequenced was CD4+ T cells from PBMCs. These receptors were taken from a human donor with Susac syndrome.

The chain has TRBV9 and TRBJ2-4; 11 bases align to TRBD2. Unmatched junction bases numbered 5, after V lost 3 bases and J lost 0 bases. The CDR3 has 17 amino acids. Germline V lookup: CDR1 SGDLS, CDR2 YYNGEE. CDR3 loop: CASSEGLADRAKNIQYF. Written as DNA, the CDR3 is TGTGCCAGCAGCGAGGGACTAGCGGATAGAGCCAAAAACATTCAGTACTTC.

The chain uses TRBV4-1 and TRBJ1-1; no reliable D call. V lost 0 bases and J 1 base, leaving 18 bases between the germline ends. Germline loops: CDR1 MGHRA, CDR2 YSYEKL. The CDR3 is 18 residues long. CDR3 coding DNA: TGCGCCAGCAGCCAAGAGTCCAGACTGGACTTTTCGAACACTGAAGCTTTCTTT. Translation gives CASSQESRLDFSNTEAFF.

The chain employs TRBV5-8 and TRBJ1-5; D possibly corresponds to TRBD1 (5 bases). This CDR3 region has 15 residues. V was pared by 1 base and J by 0 bases, with 8 bases between. The germline V gene has CDR1 SGHTS and CDR2 YDEGEE. CDR3: CASSLRGYSNQPQHF. The CDR3 DNA follows: TGTGCCAGCAGCTTGCGGGGGTATAGCAATCAGCCCCAGCATTTT.

CDR3 bases: TGTGCCACCAGTGACCCCCGAACAGATACGCAGTATTTT. This translates into CATSDPRTDTQYF. This chain uses TRBV24-1 with TRBJ2-3; D ambiguous. This CDR3 is 13 amino acids long. From germline, CDR1 is KGHDR and CDR2 SFDVKD. V lost 4 bases to trimming and J lost 3 bases, with 7 bases between them.

The V call is TRBV13, the J call TRBJ2-7, with TRBD2 matching 12 bases. V gave up 5 bases and J gave up 0 bases; unmatched junction bases: 2. The CDR3 runs 15 residues. The germline CDR1 and CDR2 sequences are PRHDT and FYEKMQ (reference sequence). The CDR3 coding sequence is TGTGCCAGCAGCGAGACTAGCGGGAGCTCCTACGAGCAGTACTTC. Its translation: CASSETSGSSYEQYF.

V usage is TRBV25-1 and J usage is TRBJ2-1; 12 bases are a match to TRBD1. Trimming cost V 6 bases and J 12 bases; bases outside gene matches: 12. Germline values: CDR1 MGHDK, CDR2 SYGVNS. This CDR3 comprises 15 residues. CDR3 DNA sequence: TGTGCCAGCAGACGGTCGGGACAGGGGGCCTATGGGCAGTTCTTC. Its translation: CASRRSGQGAYGQFF.

The rearrangement joins TRBV7-2 to TRBJ2-2; perhaps TRBD2 as D (7 bases). This CDR3 contains 16 residues. Per the germline V gene, CDR1 is SGHTA and CDR2 is FQGNSA. The germline V and J ends were trimmed by 2 bases and 4 bases, with 14 bases remaining between them. CDR3 amino acids: CASSLRVGGATGELFF. The CDR3 DNA follows: TGTGCCAGCAGCTTACGTGTGGGGGGGGCCACCGGGGAGCTGTTTTTT.

The chain recombines TRBV4-2 with TRBJ1-5; D is perhaps TRBD1 (6 bases). Trimming shortened V by 8 bases and J by 4 bases, and 15 bases separated the two germline ends. Germline loops: CDR1 LGHNA, CDR2 YNFKEQ. The CDR3 is 14 residues long. As DNA, the CDR3 is TGTGCCAGCGCAGGAGGGGGGTCGAATCAGCCCCAGCATTTT. Translation gives CASAGGGSNQPQHF.

The chain recombines TRBV29-1 with TRBJ2-1; 7 nucleotides align to TRBD2. Germline V gene sequence: CDR1 SQVTM, CDR2 ANQGSEA. J lost 2 bases, V lost 7 bases, and 8 bases had no gene match. The CDR3 runs to 14 residues. The CDR3 nucleotides read TGCAGCGGGACAAGCGGGGATCCCTACAATGAGCAGTTCTTC. This sequence encodes CSGTSGDPYNEQFF.

This clonotype was found once. The CDR3 protein is CASSSRTGRYTEAFF. The CDR3 bases are TGTGCCAGCAGCTCCCGGACAGGGAGATACACTGAAGCTTTCTTT. The chain uses TRBV7-8 and TRBJ1-1, with 8 bases that match TRBD1. Germline lookup yields CDR1 SGHVS and CDR2 FQNEAQ. The length of the CDR3 is 15 residues. V lost 4 bases, J lost 3 bases, and 7 bases stayed unmatched.

The rearrangement links TRBV2 to TRBJ1-4, with no clear D. V lost 6 bases and J 7 bases, leaving 9 bases between the germline ends. CDR1 is SNHLY and CDR2 is FYNNEI in the germline V gene. The CDR3 is 12 amino acids. CDR3 amino acids: CASRAGGEKLFF. The CDR3 nucleotides read TGTGCCAGCAGGGCAGGAGGTGAAAAACTGTTTTTT.

This clonotype has just one count. V gene TRBV25-1 combines with J gene TRBJ2-3, with no clear D. This CDR3 region has 13 residues. Germline CDR1 and CDR2: MGHDK and SYGVNS. Trimming removed 2 bases from V and 1 base from J, with 4 bases in between. This CDR3 is CASSEGGTDTQYF. CDR3 in DNA: TGTGCCAGCAGTGAAGGGGGCACAGATACGCAGTATTTT. The whole variable domain, filled in from reference TRBV25-1 and TRBJ2-3, reads EADIYQTPRYLVIGTGKKITLECSQTMGHDKMYWYQQDPGMELHLIHYSYGVNSTEKGDLSSESTVSRIRTEHFPLTLESARPSHTSQYLCASSEGGTDTQYFGPGTRLTVL.

J is TRBJ2-2 and V is TRBV28; D may match TRBD1 or TRBD2 (5 bases each). The CDR3 covers 14 residues. In germline, CDR1 is MDHEN, CDR2 SYDVKM. Trimming cost V 8 bases and J 0 bases, with 10 bases left between them. Written as DNA, the CDR3 is TGTGCCAGCGGGACGGACGCGAACACCGGGGAGCTGTTTTTT. This codes for CASGTDANTGELFF.

This rearrangement joins TRBV12-3 or TRBV12-4 to TRBJ2-5; 9 nucleotides agree with TRBD2. The CDR3 sequence is 14 residues long. Germline trimming cut 6 bases from V and 5 bases from J; bases unmatched to any gene: 7. The CDR3 nucleotides read TGTGCCAGCAGCCGTAGCGGGGGTGGGGAGACCCAGTACTTC. Its translation: CASSRSGGGETQYF.

The chain employs TRBV12-3 or TRBV12-4 and TRBJ1-1; no firm D call. The CDR3 totals 14 residues. V lost 7 bases and J 1 base, leaving 13 bases between the germline ends. CDR3 amino acids: CASNPKLENTEAFF. In DNA form, the CDR3 reads TGTGCCAGCAATCCGAAACTCGAGAACACTGAAGCTTTCTTT.

The chain combines TRBV25-1 with TRBJ2-1, with a weak D call TRBD1 (6 bases). V lost 4 bases to trimming and J lost 6 bases, with 16 bases between them. Looked up from germline, CDR1 is MGHDK and CDR2 is SYGVNS. The CDR3 loop spans 15 amino acids. CDR3 coding DNA: TGTGCCAGCAGTGGCTGGGGGCAGGTTGGCAATGAGCAGTTCTTC. Translation: CASSGWGQVGNEQFF.

The V gene is TRBV23-1, the J gene TRBJ2-2; no firm D call. TRBV23-1 belongs to the ORF category, with a function that is uncertain. The CDR3 runs to 14 residues. The V gene lost 4 bases and the J gene lost 2 bases, with 8 bases spanning the gap. The CDR3 DNA reads as TGCGCCAGCAGTCGACGCGGAAACACCGGGGAGCTGTTTTTT. This sequence encodes CASSRRGNTGELFF.

The chain combines TRBV20-1 with TRBJ2-2; D is ambiguous. The CDR3 sequence is 14 residues long. Germline CDR1 is DFQATT and CDR2 is SNEGSKA (reference sequence). The V gene lost 3 bases and the J gene lost 0 bases, with 8 bases spanning the gap. The CDR3 DNA follows: TGCAGTGCTAGGCGCGGTCCGAACACCGGGGAGCTGTTTTTT. Translation: CSARRGPNTGELFF.

This chain uses TRBV3-1 with TRBJ2-2, with TRBD2 matching over 11 bases. Per the germline V gene, CDR1 is LGHDT and CDR2 is YNNKEL (reference sequence). This CDR3 is 18 amino acids long. Trimming removed 2 bases from V and 5 bases from J; junction bases left unmatched: 10. This CDR3 reads CASSQPLAGGPRTGELFF. CDR3 bases: TGTGCCAGCAGCCAACCCTTAGCGGGAGGGCCCAGGACCGGGGAGCTGTTTTTT.

The chain links TRBV25-1 to TRBJ2-7; D is possibly TRBD1 (5 bases). Germline V CDR1 and CDR2: MGHDK, SYGVNS. CDR3 size: 16 residues. The ends were cut back, 1 base at V and 4 bases at J, with 17 bases in the middle. The CDR3 protein is CASSEFPPPRGYEQYF. Written as DNA, the CDR3 is TGTGCCAGCAGTGAATTCCCCCCCCCTAGGGGTTACGAGCAGTACTTC.

V usage is TRBV20-1 and J usage is TRBJ2-3, with 8 positions matching TRBD2. Germline assignment: CDR1 DFQATT and CDR2 SNEGSKA (reference sequence). J was trimmed by 4 bases and V by 6 bases; bases with no gene match: 9. This CDR3 has 14 amino acids. The DNA of the CDR3 is TGCAGTGCACCTATAGCGGGGATCCCAGATACGCAGTATTTT. It is translated as CSAPIAGIPDTQYF.

This chain connects TRBV5-1 to TRBJ2-3, with D possibly TRBD1 on 6 matching bases. The V and J ends lost 0 bases and 6 bases respectively, with 14 bases between them. Germline V gene sequence: CDR1 SGHRS, CDR2 YFSETQ. The CDR3 extends over 15 amino acids. The CDR3 here is CASSLERSGQDTQYF. The CDR3 DNA is TGCGCCAGCAGCTTGGAAAGGTCAGGACAGGATACGCAGTATTTT. The variable domain in full, completed from reference TRBV5-1 and TRBJ2-3, reads KAGVTQTPRYLIKTRGQQVTLSCSPISGHRSVSWYQQTPGQGLQFLFEYFSETQRNKGNFPGRFSGRQFSNSRSEMNVSTLELGDSALYLCASSLERSGQDTQYFGPGTRLTVL.

This chain uses TRBV3-1 with TRBJ2-5; TRBD2 matches 10 bases. The CDR3 sequence is 16 residues long. Germline CDR1 and CDR2: LGHDT and YNNKEL (reference sequence). Germline trimming cut 7 bases from V and 6 bases from J; bases unmatched to any gene: 14. CDR3 region: CASIPTQRGGRQTQYF. CDR3 bases: TGTGCCAGCATACCCACCCAGCGGGGGGGCCGTCAGACCCAGTACTTC.

The genes are TRBV18 and TRBJ1-1; D perhaps matches TRBD1 (5 bases). In germline, CDR1 is KGHSH, CDR2 LQKENI. V was trimmed by 3 bases and J by 0 bases, leaving 11 bases between them. The CDR3 is made up of 15 amino acids. CDR3 DNA sequence: TGTGCCAGCTCACCTGGGGCAGCATTGAACACTGAAGCTTTCTTT. Encoded protein: CASSPGAALNTEAFF.

The chain carries TRBV20-1 and TRBJ2-3, with 8 bases matching TRBD2. This CDR3 spans 14 amino acids. V dropped 2 bases and J dropped 1; count of bases not matched to a gene: 2. CDR1 is DFQATT and CDR2 is SNEGSKA in the germline V gene (reference sequence). The CDR3 nucleotides read TGCAGTGCTAGATTGGGACTAGGCACAGATACGCAGTATTTT. Protein sequence: CSARLGLGTDTQYF.

The chain joins TRBV7-9 to TRBJ2-2, with 8 bases that match TRBD2. The CDR3 extends over 15 amino acids. Germline CDR1 and CDR2: SEHNR and FQNEAQ (reference sequence). J lost 6 bases, V lost 5 bases, and 8 bases had no gene match. CDR3 sequence (DNA): TGTGCCAGCAGCACCCTCGGACTAGCAGCCGGGGAGCTGTTTTTT. Translated, it gives CASSTLGLAAGELFF.

The chain joins TRBV7-9 to TRBJ2-1; no definite D call. This CDR3 is 11 amino acids long. Trimming removed 5 bases at V and 10 bases at J, with 9 bases between. CDR1 SEHNR and CDR2 FQNEAQ come from the germline V gene (reference sequence). This CDR3 reads CASSGRGEQFF. The CDR3 nucleotides read TGTGCCAGCAGCGGTCGCGGAGAGCAGTTCTTC.